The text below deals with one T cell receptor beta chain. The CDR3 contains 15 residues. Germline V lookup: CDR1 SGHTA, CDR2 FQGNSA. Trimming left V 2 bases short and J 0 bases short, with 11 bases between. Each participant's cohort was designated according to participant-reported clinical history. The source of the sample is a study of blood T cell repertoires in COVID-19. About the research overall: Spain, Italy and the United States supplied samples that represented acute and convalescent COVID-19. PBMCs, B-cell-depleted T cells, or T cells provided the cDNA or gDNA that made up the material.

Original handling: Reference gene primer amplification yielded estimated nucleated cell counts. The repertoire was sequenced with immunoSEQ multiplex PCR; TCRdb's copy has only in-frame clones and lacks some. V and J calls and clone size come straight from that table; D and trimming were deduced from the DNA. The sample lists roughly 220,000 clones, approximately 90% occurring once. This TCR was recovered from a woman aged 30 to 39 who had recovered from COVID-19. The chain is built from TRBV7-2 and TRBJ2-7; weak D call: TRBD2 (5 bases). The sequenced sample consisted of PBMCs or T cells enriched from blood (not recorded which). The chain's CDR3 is CASSLYRGSSYEQYF. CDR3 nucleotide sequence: TGTGCCAGCAGCTTATATCGGGGAAGCTCCTACGAGCAGTACTTC.